Following are 15 T cell receptor beta chains from one sample sequenced in a study of blood T cell repertoires in COVID-19. The assay was immunoSEQ multiplex PCR, and TCRdb's table has in-frame clones only and misses some. The sample has under 200,000 clones, just under 90% seen once. Sequencing input: peripheral blood. These receptors all stem from a man between 18 and 29 years old with active or convalescent COVID-19.

V gene TRBV2 combines with J gene TRBJ1-1; D may be TRBD1 (5 bases). The length of the CDR3 is 15 residues. Looked up from germline, CDR1 is SNHLY and CDR2 is FYNNEI. Trimming removed 5 bases from V and 5 bases from J, with 18 bases in between. CDR3 sequence: CASSYLLGGGTEAFF. CDR3 nucleotides: TGTGCCAGCAGTTACCTCCTGGGGGGTGGAACTGAAGCTTTCTTT.

This clone was observed a few times. This chain uses TRBV10-3 with TRBJ1-6; TRBD1 is a possible D gene (5 bases). V was clipped by 11 bases and J by 2 bases, with 16 bases between them. The germline V gene has CDR1 ENHRY and CDR2 SYGVKD. The CDR3 length is 15 residues. The CDR3 bases are TGTGCCTCCGGGCAGGGCCAAGCCTATAATTCACCCCTCCACTTT. Residues: CASGQGQAYNSPLHF.

This chain connects TRBV11-3 to TRBJ2-1; D is unclear. The ends were cut back, 3 bases at V and 10 bases at J, with 16 bases in the middle. This CDR3 has 14 residues. Germline V gene data show CDR1 as SGHNT and CDR2 as YENEEA. CDR3 loop: CASSFLQATVEQFF. The CDR3 DNA is TGTGCCAGCAGCTTCTTGCAAGCGACGGTCGAGCAGTTCTTC.

V is TRBV4-1 and J is TRBJ2-1; TRBD2 matches 8 bases. The CDR3 is 16 residues long. Germline loops: CDR1 MGHRA, CDR2 YSYEKL. V gave up 4 bases and J gave up 5 bases; unmatched junction bases: 10. CDR3 region: CASSRTISGGNNEQFF. The CDR3, as DNA: TGCGCCAGCAGCCGGACGATCAGCGGGGGTAACAATGAGCAGTTCTTC.

This chain joins TRBV4-1 and TRBJ2-3; 10 bases line up with TRBD1. CDR3 size: 16 residues. V lost 4 bases to trimming and J lost 5 bases; unmatched junction nucleotides: 9. CDR1 is MGHRA and CDR2 is YSYEKL in the germline V gene. This CDR3 is CASSPSGTGEVDTQYF. The CDR3 nucleotides are TGCGCCAGCAGCCCCTCCGGGACAGGGGAGGTAGATACGCAGTATTTT.

The CDR3 DNA follows: TGTGCCAGCATCGAGAGAGGGGGCTATAATTCACCCCTCCACTTT. It codes for CASIERGGYNSPLHF. The rearrangement joins TRBV2 to TRBJ1-6; D is possibly TRBD1 (6 bases). The ends were cut back, 7 bases at V and 3 bases at J, with 13 bases in the middle. CDR1 is SNHLY and CDR2 is FYNNEI in the germline V gene. The CDR3 contains 15 residues.

The V and J genes are TRBV7-9 and TRBJ1-2; D perhaps matches TRBD1 (5 bases). CDR1 and CDR2 (germline): SEHNR, FQNEAQ (reference sequence). This CDR3 has 12 amino acids. The CDR3 is CVGARDDYGYTF. CDR3 nucleotide sequence: TGTGTTGGTGCCAGGGATGACTATGGCTACACCTTC.

The chain combines TRBV3-1 (or the pseudogene TRBV3-2) with TRBJ2-3, with unresolved D. The CDR3 loop spans 15 amino acids. Trimming removed 0 bases at V and 3 bases at J, with 10 bases between. Germline-derived CDR1 and CDR2 are LGHDT and YNNKEL (reference sequence). The CDR3 region has the DNA TGTGCCAGCAGCCAAGATTTGGCAGGTACAGATACGCAGTATTTT. Translation: CASSQDLAGTDTQYF.

This clone has more than one count but fewer than ten. The chain couples TRBV27 to TRBJ1-2; a weak D match, TRBD1 (6 bases). The V gene lost 5 bases and the J gene lost 0 bases, with 13 bases spanning the gap. CDR3 length equals 15 residues. Germline V gene lookup returns CDR1 MNHEY and CDR2 SMNVEV (reference sequence). CDR3 sequence (DNA): TGTGCCAGCAGTCCGGGTGACAGGCCTAACTATGGCTACACCTTC. Its protein is CASSPGDRPNYGYTF.

This chain joins TRBV18 and TRBJ2-1; 8 bases align to TRBD2. This CDR3 comprises 15 residues. V shed 2 bases, J shed 7 bases, and the junction held 7 bases outside the gene matches. Germline CDR1 is KGHSH and CDR2 is LQKENI. The CDR3 loop reads CASSPGIAGTNEQFF. DNA for the CDR3: TGTGCCAGCTCACCAGGGATAGCGGGGACGAATGAGCAGTTCTTC.

The chain joins TRBV24-1 to TRBJ2-3, with D unclear. The CDR3 totals 15 residues. Germline V gene sequence: CDR1 KGHDR, CDR2 SFDVKD. V was trimmed by 7 bases and J by 0 bases, leaving 13 bases between them. CDR3 residues: CATSGQVSSTDTQYF. CDR3 DNA sequence: TGTGCCACCAGCGGCCAGGTTTCTAGCACAGATACGCAGTATTTT.

CDR3 in DNA: TGTGCCAGCAGCTATCCGGACAACCAAAATTCACCCCTCCACTTT. Translating gives CASSYPDNQNSPLHF. The gene calls are TRBV6-5 and TRBJ1-6, with D tentatively TRBD1 (5 bases). The CDR3 consists of 15 residues. Germline V CDR1 and CDR2: MNHEY, SVGAGI. The V gene lost 6 bases and the J gene lost 7 bases, with 16 bases spanning the gap.

For the CDR3, the DNA is TGTGCCAGCAGCCAAACTCCAGGGCCCAAGACCCAGTACTTC. Protein: CASSQTPGPKTQYF. This chain joins TRBV3-1 (or the pseudogene TRBV3-2) and TRBJ2-5; maybe TRBD1 (5 bases). This CDR3 is 14 amino acids long. Germline V lookup: CDR1 LGHDT, CDR2 YNNKEL (reference sequence). Between the trimmed V and J ends, which lost 2 bases and 6 bases, there was a span of 13 bases.

The V and J genes are TRBV29-1 and TRBJ1-1; D uncertain. Looked up from germline, CDR1 is SQVTM and CDR2 is ANQGSEA. Trimming cost V 6 bases and J 1 base, with 9 bases left between them. CDR3 size: 12 residues. CDR3 in DNA: TGCAGCGTGGTAGAGGGGAACACTGAAGCTTTCTTT. Its translation: CSVVEGNTEAFF.

V gene TRBV18 combines with J gene TRBJ1-1; 7 positions match TRBD1. CDR1 is KGHSH, CDR2 LQKENI, per germline. The CDR3 sequence is 14 residues long. The V and J ends lost 3 bases and 3 bases, in that order; junction bases with no gene match: 4. The CDR3 region is CASSPETGHTEAFF. The CDR3, as DNA: TGTGCCAGCTCACCGGAGACAGGGCACACTGAAGCTTTCTTT.